This passage covers 16 T cell receptor beta chains from one sample sequenced in a study of blood T cell repertoires in COVID-19. Data came from immunoSEQ multiplex PCR; TCRdb stores just in-frame clones and leaves some out. The sample carries some 83,000 clones, around 72% recorded once. The material sequenced was peripheral blood. All receptors derive from a woman of 80 years or more with acute or convalescent COVID-19.

V gene TRBV14 combines with J gene TRBJ1-5; D gene uncertain. The CDR3 has 13 residues. Trimming cost V 5 bases and J 4 bases, with 9 bases left between them. Germline V CDR1 and CDR2: SGHDN, FVKESK. This CDR3 reads CASSGGPNQPQHF. CDR3 coding DNA: TGTGCCAGCAGCGGAGGGCCTAATCAGCCCCAGCATTTT.

V and J are TRBV10-3 and TRBJ1-6; 8 positions agree with TRBD1. Unmatched junction bases numbered 7, after V lost 6 bases and J lost 9 bases. This CDR3 is built from 14 residues. The V gene's germline CDR1 is ENHRY and CDR2 SYGVKD. CDR3 protein: CAIRQGAQGSPLHF. The CDR3, as DNA: TGTGCCATCAGGCAGGGGGCGCAGGGTTCACCCCTCCACTTT.

The chain carries TRBV6-5 and TRBJ1-1; a possible D gene is TRBD1 (5 bases). Germline CDR1 reads MNHEY; CDR2 reads SVGAGI. The CDR3 is made up of 14 amino acids. The V end was cut by 7 bases, the J end by 5 bases, with 17 bases between. The CDR3 coding sequence is TGTGCCAGCACCCCTCCTCGGGGGGGGACTGAAGCTTTCTTT. This encodes CASTPPRGGTEAFF.

Comments on this clone: Other DNA sequences from this sample encode an identical CDR3 as well. This chain joins TRBV28 and TRBJ1-1, with D possibly being TRBD1 (6 bases). Germline assignment: CDR1 MDHEN and CDR2 SYDVKM. The CDR3 runs to 13 residues. Deletions cut 2 bases from V and 11 bases from J, with 15 bases between. As DNA, the CDR3 is TGTGCCAGCAGTTTAGTAGGGGGGGATTCGGCTTTCTTT. Amino acid sequence: CASSLVGGDSAFF.

CDR3 bases: TGTGCCAGCTGGCTCGGACAGCAAGGGGGGGAGCTGTTTTTT. Its protein is CASWLGQQGGELFF. The chain couples TRBV2 to TRBJ2-2; tentatively, D is TRBD1 (6 bases). Germline values: CDR1 SNHLY, CDR2 FYNNEI. The CDR3 contains 14 residues. With 8 bases removed from V and 8 bases from J, the gap between germline ends came to 18 bases.

The chain couples TRBV19 to TRBJ1-5; 8 bases line up with TRBD1. J lost 6 bases, V lost 6 bases, and 4 bases had no gene match. CDR1 is LNHDA, CDR2 SQIVND, per germline (reference sequence). This CDR3 region has 13 residues. CDR3 loop: CASRGGQGQPQHF. The DNA for the CDR3 is TGTGCCAGTAGGGGCGGACAGGGTCAGCCCCAGCATTTT.

This rearrangement joins TRBV2 to TRBJ1-1, with a weak D call TRBD1 (6 bases). Trimming left V 11 bases short and J 4 bases short, with 14 bases between. Germline CDR1 is SNHLY and CDR2 is FYNNEI. The CDR3 length is 12 residues. The CDR3 DNA reads as TGTGCCGGGACAACAGGGTCCACTGAAGCTTTCTTT. Residues: CAGTTGSTEAFF.

The chain recombines TRBV4-1 with TRBJ2-2; 7 nucleotides match TRBD2. This CDR3 has 18 residues. The germline CDR1 and CDR2 sequences are MGHRA and YSYEKL. Losses at the gene ends were 0 bases for V and 2 bases for J; bases not matched to a gene: 9. Here the CDR3 DNA reads TGCGCCAGCAGCCAAGATCTCGGCAGCGGGGTTAACACCGGGGAGCTGTTTTTT. Amino acid sequence: CASSQDLGSGVNTGELFF.

This clone was picked up a small number of times. The chain employs TRBV19 and TRBJ1-5; no reliable D call. This CDR3 is 16 amino acids long. V was clipped by 1 base and J by 0 bases, with 10 bases between them. Germline CDR1 LNHDA, CDR2 SQIVND (reference sequence). CDR3 in DNA: TGTGCCAGTAGTATAGTTCCAGTTACTAGCAATCAGCCCCAGCATTTT. Translation gives CASSIVPVTSNQPQHF.

This clone was counted once. The chain joins TRBV4-3 to TRBJ1-2, with TRBD1 matching over 8 bases. The CDR3 is 13 amino acids. In germline, CDR1 is LGHNA, CDR2 YSLEER. Trimming took 3 bases from V and 8 from J; bases not matched to a gene: 5. Here the CDR3 DNA reads TGCGCCAGCAGCCAGGACAGGGCTGCAGGCTACACCTTC. It encodes CASSQDRAAGYTF.

The J gene is TRBJ1-1, the V gene TRBV6-2 or TRBV6-3; no clear D gene. Trimming removed 2 bases from V and 6 bases from J, with 10 bases in between. Germline assignment: CDR1 MNHEY and CDR2 SVGEGT. This CDR3 contains 13 residues. CDR3 region: CASSYGGEAEAFF. Written as DNA, the CDR3 is TGTGCCAGCAGTTACGGAGGTGAAGCTGAAGCTTTCTTT.

The V call is TRBV28, the J call TRBJ1-4; 7 positions agree with TRBD1. This CDR3 is built from 14 residues. V gave up 8 bases and J gave up 3 bases; unmatched junction bases: 6. The V gene's germline CDR1 is MDHEN and CDR2 SYDVKM. In DNA, the CDR3 is TGTGCCAGCGGTGAGACAGGGCCTAATGAAAAACTGTTTTTT. It encodes CASGETGPNEKLFF.

The chain combines TRBV30 with TRBJ1-1, with D perhaps TRBD1 (6 bases). The V gene lost 0 bases and the J gene lost 1 base, with 12 bases spanning the gap. This CDR3 is built from 15 residues. Germline V gives CDR1 GTSNPN, CDR2 SVGIG (reference sequence). CDR3 residues: CAWSVWGQGNTEAFF. The DNA of the CDR3 is TGTGCCTGGAGTGTATGGGGGCAGGGGAACACTGAAGCTTTCTTT. The entire variable domain, with the rest obtained from reference TRBV30 and TRBJ1-1, is as follows: SQTIHQWPATLVQPVGSPLSLECTVEGTSNPNLYWYRQAAGRGLQLLFYSVGIGQISSEVPQNLSASRPQDRQFILSSKKLLLSDSGFYLCAWSVWGQGNTEAFFGQGTRLTVV.

Ten or more counts support this clone. The gene calls are TRBV19 and TRBJ1-6, with D tentatively TRBD1 (5 bases). Looked up from germline, CDR1 is LNHDA and CDR2 is SQIVND (reference sequence). Trimming removed 5 bases at V and 5 bases at J, with 10 bases between. This CDR3 is built from 14 residues. CDR3 protein: CASSREGHNSPLHF. The CDR3 DNA reads as TGTGCCAGTAGTCGGGAGGGACATAATTCACCCCTCCACTTT.

This clone has only a few counts. The chain links TRBV7-8 to TRBJ1-3, with 9 positions matching TRBD1. V dropped 4 bases and J dropped 4; count of bases not matched to a gene: 5. There are 15 residues in the CDR3. Germline CDR1 and CDR2: SGHVS and FQNEAQ. The chain's CDR3 is CASSSGGQGGNTIYF. Written as DNA, the CDR3 is TGTGCCAGCAGCTCGGGGGGACAGGGAGGAAACACCATATATTTT. Looking up the rest from reference TRBV7-8 and TRBJ1-3 gives the full variable domain: GAGVSQSPRYKVAKRGQDVALRCDPISGHVSLFWYQQALGQGPEFLTYFQNEAQLDKSGLPSDRFFAERPEGSVSTLKIQRTQQEDSAVYLCASSSGGQGGNTIYFGEGSWLTVV.

The chain recombines TRBV29-1 with TRBJ2-5; the D is unclear. From germline, CDR1 is SQVTM and CDR2 ANQGSEA. The V and J ends lost 7 bases and 0 bases respectively, with 12 bases between them. The CDR3 sequence is 13 residues long. The chain's CDR3 is CSAGWRNQETQYF. CDR3 nucleotide sequence: TGCAGCGCCGGGTGGCGGAACCAAGAGACCCAGTACTTC.